These T cell receptor beta chains were read from a single sample in a study of T cells in localized non-small cell lung cancer. The assay was immunoSEQ multiplex PCR, and TCRdb's table has in-frame clones only and misses some. This sample has more than 100,000 clones, with roughly 90% found just once. Sequencing was performed on peripheral blood, taken before any cancer treatment. These receptors originate from a female donor of 60 years or more with stage I lung adenocarcinoma. CDR3s include the opening cysteine and the closing phenylalanine or tryptophan. The D gene is left open where the match is weak. Clone size is stated in some rows and not others, as once, few, many or a class when expanded.

13,TRBJ1-1,TRBV25-1,TRBD1,.,TGTGCCAGCAGTGCAGGGGGAAACACTGAAGCTTTCTTT,CASSAGGNTEAFF
11,TRBJ2-4,TRBV7-8,.,.,TGTGCCAGCAGCTTAGAATCCATTCAGTACTTC,CASSLESIQYF
13,TRBJ1-2,TRBV10-3,.,.,TGTGCCATCAGTGTGGAGAACGGGGGAGGCTACACCTTC,CAISVENGGGYTF
15,TRBJ1-4,TRBV18,.,few,TGTGCCAGCTCACCACTGCCAGGTGTTGGTGAAAAACTGTTTTTT,CASSPLPGVGEKLFF
14,TRBJ2-7,TRBV10-3,TRBD2,.,TGTGCCATCAGCCCTAGCGGGAGACCCTACGAGCAGTACTTC,CAISPSGRPYEQYF
16,TRBJ2-1,TRBV10-3,.,.,TGTGCCATCAGTGACGCTCGGGACTCAACTTACCGGGAGCAGTTCTTC,CAISDARDSTYREQFF
16,TRBJ2-7,TRBV4-2,.,.,TGTGCCAGCAGCCAGTTAGCGGGACAGAGCTCCTACGAGCAGTACTTC,CASSQLAGQSSYEQYF
14,TRBJ2-3,TRBV7-2,.,once,TGTGCCAGCAGCTTAGTGGCAAGCACAGATACGCAGTATTTT,CASSLVASTDTQYF
10,TRBJ2-7,TRBV20-1,.,.,TGCAGTGCTTTCTCCTACGAGCAGTACTTC,CSAFSYEQYF
15,TRBJ2-1,TRBV4-2,TRBD2,.,TGTGCCAGCAGCAATCAGCGGGAGGCGAACAATGAGCAGTTCTTC,CASSNQREANNEQFF